The rows below give T cell receptor beta chains drawn from one sample of a study of T cell responses to AZD1222 COVID-19 vaccine. Measured with immunoSEQ multiplex PCR; TCRdb has only the in-frame clones, and not every one. The sample holds about 120,000 clones, around 92% seen once. Material: peripheral blood, obtained on day 0 of AZD1222 vaccination. The receptor set was obtained from an adult in good health. The CDR3 runs from the conserved cysteine through the conserved F or W. A D gene is named only where the DNA matches it firmly. Expanded clones are given a class, and other clones once, few, many or no size at all.

V	J	D	size	DNA	CDR3
TRBV30	TRBJ2-1	NA	NA	TGTGCCTGGAGTAAGGTAGCGGCATACAATGAGCAGTTCTTC	CAWSKVAAYNEQFF
TRBV7-6	TRBJ1-3	NA	NA	TGTGCCAGCAGCTTGGTTGGAGCTGGAAACACCATATATTTT	CASSLVGAGNTIYF
TRBV15	TRBJ1-1	NA	NA	TGTGCCACCAGCAGAGATCGATCGGGTTGGGGCTCTGAAGCTTTCTTT	CATSRDRSGWGSEAFF
TRBV27	TRBJ2-7	TRBD1	NA	TGTGCCAGCAGCACAGACAGGGGTTCTCCCTACGAGCAGTACTTC	CASSTDRGSPYEQYF
TRBV19	TRBJ1-4	NA	NA	TGTGCCAGTAGCAGGACGGTAGATAATGAAAAACTGTTTTTT	CASSRTVDNEKLFF
TRBV10-2	TRBJ2-2	NA	NA	TGCGCCAGCAGCCCGCCCGTTGGGAACACCGGGGAGCTGTTTTTT	CASSPPVGNTGELFF
TRBV29-1	TRBJ1-2	NA	once	TGCAGCGTTGCGGACAGAGCCAACCTCGGCTACACCTTC	CSVADRANLGYTF
TRBV24-1	TRBJ2-5	TRBD2	NA	TGTGCCACCAGTGACCCTGGGGCGGGGGGGCAAGAGACCCAGTACTTC	CATSDPGAGGQETQYF
TRBV4-3	TRBJ2-5	NA	NA	TGCGCCAGCAGCCAATTCTCGGGGGCGGAGACCCAGTACTTC	CASSQFSGAETQYF
TRBV7-8	TRBJ1-3	NA	NA	TGTGCCAGCAGCTCCCGGGGGGGGAACACCATATATTTT	CASSSRGGNTIYF
TRBV5-1	TRBJ1-1	TRBD1	NA	TGCGCCAGCAGCTCGGACAGGGGGTCCTTTATAGGTGAAGCTTTCTTT	CASSSDRGSFIGEAFF
TRBV5-6	TRBJ1-6	NA	NA	TGTGCCAGCAGCTTGGCAGGGCCTTTCGAGGTCCACTTT	CASSLAGPFEVHF
TRBV7-9	TRBJ2-7	NA	few	TGTGCCAGCAGCCTAAACAGGTTTTACTCCTACGAGCAGTACTTC	CASSLNRFYSYEQYF
TRBV18	TRBJ2-1	NA	NA	TGTGCCAGCTCACCACTACGGACGGGGAGCTCCTACAATGAGCAGTTCTTC	CASSPLRTGSSYNEQFF
TRBV7-9	TRBJ1-1	NA	NA	TGTGCCAGCAGCTTCCGACTGAACACTGAAGCTTTCTTT	CASSFRLNTEAFF
TRBV7-9	TRBJ1-4	NA	NA	TGTGCCAGCAGCTTAGCGATTGAAAAACTGTTTTTT	CASSLAIEKLFF
TRBV28	TRBJ2-1	NA	NA	TGTGCCAGCAGTTCTCTTGAATACAATGAGCAGTTCTTC	CASSSLEYNEQFF
TRBV7-9	TRBJ1-1	NA	NA	TGTGCCAGCAGCTTAGGGGGTGTCGGGAATATGAACACTGAAGCTTTCTTT	CASSLGGVGNMNTEAFF
TRBV6-1	TRBJ1-1	NA	NA	TGTGCCAGCAGTGAATCGAGGTTCATGAACACTGAAGCTTTCTTT	CASSESRFMNTEAFF
TRBV11-3	TRBJ2-3	NA	NA	TGTGCCAGCAGCTTAGTGGCCGACAGGCCTCGCACAGATACGCAGTATTTT	CASSLVADRPRTDTQYF
TRBV4-3	TRBJ2-1	NA	NA	TGCGCCAGCAGCCCAGGGACTGTAGATTACAATGAGCAGTTCTTC	CASSPGTVDYNEQFF
TRBV6-5	TRBJ1-1	NA	NA	TGTGCCAGCTATCACCTGACTACCACTGAAGCTTTCTTT	CASYHLTTTEAFF
TRBV28	TRBJ1-2	NA	NA	TGTGCCAGCAGTTTGGGATCAGGAAGGGGCTACACCTTC	CASSLGSGRGYTF
TRBV4-1	TRBJ1-5	NA	once	TGCGCCAGCAGCCAAGAGGTCACCAATCAGCCCCAGCATTTT	CASSQEVTNQPQHF
TRBV6-5	TRBJ2-7	TRBD1	NA	TGTGCCATCTTCAGGGGGCATACCCTATCGCAGTACTTC	CAIFRGHTLSQYF
TRBV4-1	TRBJ2-7	NA	NA	TGCGCCAGCAGCCAAGTAACAGGGTTTTACTACGAGCAGTACTTC	CASSQVTGFYYEQYF